This TCR beta chain was identified during a study of patients and donors after allogeneic stem cell transplantation. The CDR3 is 17 residues long. Germline CDR1 reads MNHNS; CDR2 reads SASEGT. V lost 4 bases to trimming and J lost 0 bases, with 19 bases between them. Each CDR3 protein is one row after TCRdb ran MiXCR on the RT-PCR reads. The table shows hundreds of thousands of distinct CDR3 sequences, with roughly 17% occurring only once. The sequence was collected from a human donor who was either an allogeneic HSCT recipient or a stem cell or donor lymphocyte infusion donor (not recorded which). It is not recorded whose cells these are; they may come from a transplant donor. J is TRBJ2-7 and V is TRBV6-1; the D gene could be TRBD1 or TRBD2 (8 bases each). The sample taken for sequencing was blood, either unsorted or a sorted T cell fraction (not recorded which). The CDR3 DNA reads as TGTGCCAGCAGTGGATGGACAGGGAGCGGGAGCTCCTACGAGCAGTACTTC. This gives the protein CASSGWTGSGSSYEQYF.